Here is one TCR beta chain with its context. Its matching antigen is unknown. RNA extraction was followed by reverse transcription into cDNA, which acted as the sequencing template. The assay was immunoSEQ multiplex PCR, and TCRdb's table has in-frame clones only and misses some. In the table there are about 140,000 clones, 55% of which are singletons. Germline values: CDR1 SGDLS, CDR2 YYNGEE. Trimming shortened V by 2 bases and J by 2 bases, and 19 bases separated the two germline ends. The CDR3 spans 17 residues. This specimen comes from a study of CD8+ T cells in alopecia areata. Whole-study results and caveats: Resident alphabeta T-cell populations of normal skin are likewise subject to sequencing in scalp samples.

The TCR was taken from a human donor in good health. The chain employs TRBV9 and TRBJ2-5; D is possibly TRBD1 or TRBD2 (5 bases each). Sequenced input: CD4+ T cells sorted from blood. The CDR3 reads CASSVNPRDLRQETQYF. As DNA, the CDR3 is TGTGCCAGCAGCGTCAACCCGAGGGACCTGAGACAAGAGACCCAGTACTTC.